The source of this T cell receptor (beta chain) is a study of T cells after yellow fever vaccination. CDR3 length: 13 residues. CDR1 and CDR2 from the germline V gene are DFQATT and SNEGSKA (reference sequence). V trimming: 6 bases; J trimming: 6 bases; junction bases outside the gene matches: 7. A single record per CDR3 protein comes from TCRdb applying MiXCR to the 5' RACE reads. Found here are 500,000 to 650,000 distinct CDR3 sequences, 13% of them singletons; the top ten hold roughly an eighth. The sample here was PBMCs, taken on the day of the yellow fever booster vaccination. The sequence was collected from a man aged 30 to 45 who received the YFV17D yellow fever vaccine. The chain employs TRBV20-1 and TRBJ1-5; TRBD1 aligns across 8 bases. For the CDR3, the DNA is TGCAGTGCAAACCCAGGACAGGGTCAGCCCCAGCATTTT. This sequence encodes CSANPGQGQPQHF.